These T cell receptor beta chains were read from a single sample in a study of control samples from healthy donors and cancer patients. Clones were sequenced by immunoSEQ multiplex PCR, and TCRdb holds only the in-frame ones, with some missing. This table has some 150,000 clones, under 96% appearing once. Sequencing used blood. These TCRs come from a woman aged 25 to 39 in good health. The CDR3 runs from the conserved cysteine through the conserved F or W. Each record gives: D gene, V gene, clone size, J gene, CDR3 DNA, CDR3 protein. A D gene is named only where the DNA matches it firmly. Rows give clone size only sometimes, using once, few, many, or a class for an expanded clone.

D: TRBD1
V: TRBV5-1
size: NA
J: TRBJ2-7
DNA: TGCGCCAGCAGCTCAGGGACAGGAGCCTACGAGCAGTACTTC
CDR3: CASSSGTGAYEQYF

D: NA
V: TRBV24-1
size: NA
J: TRBJ2-2
DNA: TGTGCCACCAGTGATTACCCCCCCCAGGGTACCGGGGAGCTGTTTTTT
CDR3: CATSDYPPQGTGELFF

D: NA
V: TRBV6-8
size: NA
J: TRBJ2-3
DNA: TGTGCCAGCAGTTACTCGGTCGGCCCTGCCTCGACATCTACAATGTCCCACACAGATACGCAGTATTTT
CDR3: CASSYSVGPASTSTMSHTDTQYF

D: NA
V: TRBV2
size: NA
J: TRBJ2-2
DNA: TGTGCCAGCGGGCGGGGTTCGGGCACCGGGGAGCTGTTTTTT
CDR3: CASGRGSGTGELFF

D: NA
V: TRBV20-1
size: NA
J: TRBJ1-2
DNA: TGCAGTGCCGGGGTAGATGGCTACACCTTC
CDR3: CSAGVDGYTF

D: NA
V: TRBV30
size: NA
J: TRBJ1-6
DNA: TGTGCCTGGACCTTCCTAGGGCAGGGTCACTGGAGCTCCTATAATTCACCCCTCCACTTT
CDR3: CAWTFLGQGHWSSYNSPLHF

D: NA
V: TRBV6-1
size: NA
J: TRBJ1-5
DNA: TGTGCCAGCAGTGAAAGTTATCAGGTCGATAGCAATCAGCCCCAGCATTTT
CDR3: CASSESYQVDSNQPQHF

D: TRBD1
V: TRBV4-1
size: NA
J: TRBJ1-4
DNA: TGCGCCAGCAGCTCAGGGGGATTTCGTGAAAAACTGTTTTTT
CDR3: CASSSGGFREKLFF

D: NA
V: TRBV4-1
size: NA
J: TRBJ1-4
DNA: TGCGCCAGCAGCCATCCCCTCAGTAGCCGAGAAAAACTGTTTTTT
CDR3: CASSHPLSSREKLFF

D: NA
V: TRBV5-1
size: NA
J: TRBJ1-1
DNA: TGCGCCAGCAGCCCGGGACTAATGAACACTGAAGCTTTCTTT
CDR3: CASSPGLMNTEAFF

D: TRBD1
V: TRBV18
size: NA
J: TRBJ1-2
DNA: TGTGCCAGCTCACGGGCCAGGGACAGGTTTGGCTACACCTTC
CDR3: CASSRARDRFGYTF

D: TRBD2
V: TRBV28
size: NA
J: TRBJ2-2
DNA: TGTGCCACCACGGGACTAGCGGGAGCGGTATCCGGGGAGCTGTTTTTT
CDR3: CATTGLAGAVSGELFF

D: TRBD1
V: TRBV6-5
size: NA
J: TRBJ1-4
DNA: TGTGCCAGCAGTTATCAGGGGGCTGCTAATGAAAAACTGTTTTTT
CDR3: CASSYQGAANEKLFF

D: TRBD1
V: TRBV28
size: NA
J: TRBJ1-5
DNA: TGTGCCAGCAAAGGGACAGGGAATAATCAGCCCCAGCATTTT
CDR3: CASKGTGNNQPQHF

D: TRBD1
V: TRBV30
size: NA
J: TRBJ1-2
DNA: TGTGCCTGGAGCCCCGACAGGGGGGCCTATGGCTACACCTTC
CDR3: CAWSPDRGAYGYTF

D: NA
V: TRBV4-1
size: NA
J: TRBJ1-4
DNA: TGCGCCAGCAGCCCACCGGGGGGGGGCGCGCCAGACCGAAAGGAACTGTTTTTT
CDR3: CASSPPGGGAPDRKELFF

D: NA
V: TRBV9
size: NA
J: TRBJ2-2
DNA: TGTGCCAGCAGCCCACACATCACCGGGGAGCTGTTTTTT
CDR3: CASSPHITGELFF

D: NA
V: TRBV14
size: NA
J: TRBJ2-3
DNA: TGTGCCAGCAGCCAAGTTTACAGGGAACAGTATTTT
CDR3: CASSQVYREQYF

D: TRBD2
V: TRBV6-6
size: few
J: TRBJ2-7
DNA: TGTGCCAGCAGTTACTCCGGACTAGCGGGGGACGAGCAGTACTTC
CDR3: CASSYSGLAGDEQYF

D: NA
V: TRBV5-1
size: NA
J: TRBJ2-7
DNA: TGCGCCAGCAGCTGGGACGGTTACGAGCAGTACTTC
CDR3: CASSWDGYEQYF

D: TRBD2
V: TRBV2
size: NA
J: TRBJ2-3
DNA: TGTGCCAGCGGACTAGGCAACACAGATACGCAGTATTTT
CDR3: CASGLGNTDTQYF

D: TRBD2
V: TRBV5-1
size: NA
J: TRBJ2-5
DNA: TGCGCCAGCAGCTTGCAATCCCGGGGGGAAGAGACCCAGTACTTC
CDR3: CASSLQSRGEETQYF

D: NA
V: TRBV11-2
size: NA
J: TRBJ1-2
DNA: TGTGCCAGCAGCTTAGTGGGGGGGCTCGGTGGCTACACCTTC
CDR3: CASSLVGGLGGYTF

D: TRBD1
V: TRBV5-1
size: NA
J: TRBJ1-1
DNA: TGCGCCAGCAGCCATGGACAGGGGAGAGGGAACACTGAAGCTTTCTTT
CDR3: CASSHGQGRGNTEAFF

D: NA
V: TRBV27
size: NA
J: TRBJ1-1
DNA: TGTGCCAGCATAGGGCAGGGGCGCGCTGAAGCTTTCTTT
CDR3: CASIGQGRAEAFF